These 29 T cell receptor beta chains were sequenced from one sample in a study of cytomegalovirus exposure and HLA in healthy donors. The PCR had 60 Vbeta and 13 Jbeta primers. TCRdb's table, derived via immunoSEQ multiplex PCR, lists solely in-frame clones and lacks some. Of some 220,000 clones listed, around 84% are singletons. The sequencing sample was made of PBMCs. The receptors come from a girl aged 2 to 10 in good health and CMV-seronegative.

This chain connects TRBV19 to TRBJ1-5; D is uncertain. The CDR3 loop spans 14 amino acids. Germline lookup yields CDR1 LNHDA and CDR2 SQIVND (reference sequence). V was cut by 3 bases and J by 4 bases, with 10 bases left in between. DNA for the CDR3: TGTGCCAGTAGTATTTCGGGAGTAAATCAGCCCCAGCATTTT. Translating it yields CASSISGVNQPQHF.

The chain combines TRBV5-4 with TRBJ2-1, with D possibly matching TRBD1 (6 bases). The CDR3 has 13 residues. The germline V gene has CDR1 SGHNT and CDR2 YYREEE (reference sequence). The V end was cut by 7 bases, the J end by 7 bases, with 15 bases between. The CDR3 DNA follows: TGTGCCAGCTCCCGGGACGACAGGAATGAGCAGTTCTTC. It translates to CASSRDDRNEQFF.

The chain combines TRBV12-5 with TRBJ1-5; 8 positions agree with TRBD1. Germline V gene sequence: CDR1 LGHNT, CDR2 FRNRAP. V shed 5 bases, J shed 6 bases, and the junction held 0 bases outside the gene matches. The CDR3 has 12 residues. CDR3 DNA sequence: TGTGCTAGTGGTACAGGGGGTCAGCCCCAGCATTTT. Its protein product is CASGTGGQPQHF.

CDR3 sequence: CASRTSGSNEQYF. The DNA of the CDR3 is TGTGCCAGCAGGACTAGCGGGAGTAACGAGCAGTACTTC. V and J are TRBV6-1 and TRBJ2-7; 12 bases fit TRBD2. The V segment lost 6 bases and the J segment 5 bases; nucleotides outside the gene matches: 2. CDR3 length: 13 residues. Looked up from germline, CDR1 is MNHNS and CDR2 is SASEGT.

The chain carries TRBV6-6 and TRBJ1-2; 8 bases map to TRBD1. CDR3 length: 16 residues. The ends lost 2 bases at V and 4 bases at J; junction bases unmatched: 9. Germline-derived CDR1 and CDR2 are MNHNY and SVGAGI (reference sequence). The CDR3 coding sequence is TGTGCCAGCAGTTACGGGACAACAGGGGGTGGCTATGGCTACACCTTC. Amino acid sequence: CASSYGTTGGGYGYTF.

This clone appeared a single time. This chain connects TRBV9 to TRBJ2-2; 10 positions match TRBD2. The CDR3 covers 15 residues. V was pared by 0 bases and J by 4 bases, with 0 bases of the junction left unmatched. The V gene's germline CDR1 is SGDLS and CDR2 YYNGEE. CDR3 region: CASSVERGGTGELFF. The CDR3 DNA reads TGTGCCAGCAGCGTAGAGCGGGGGGGCACCGGGGAGCTGTTTTTT.

The chain combines TRBV19 with TRBJ1-5; TRBD1 aligns across 7 bases. The CDR3 extends over 15 amino acids. V was clipped by 6 bases and J by 0 bases; unmatched bases: 5. CDR1 and CDR2 (germline): LNHDA, SQIVND (reference sequence). The CDR3 region is CASRGTVHSNQPQHF. For the CDR3, the DNA is TGTGCCAGTAGGGGGACAGTCCATAGCAATCAGCCCCAGCATTTT.

The chain combines TRBV12-2 with TRBJ2-2; no check of the table's D call, TRBD2, against the DNA was made. TRBV12-2 is recorded as a pseudogene. CDR3 length equals 16 residues. The CDR3 DNA reads as TGTGCAAGTCGCTTCCTACTAGGAAGGAACACCGGGGAGCTGTTTTTT. This translates into CASRFLLGRNTGELFF.

This clone came up a few times. This specimen includes other DNA sequences encoding the same CDR3. This sequence joins TRBV5-6 and TRBJ1-1; no clear D gene. Trimming removed 0 bases from V and 4 bases from J, with 7 bases in between. CDR1 and CDR2 (germline): SGHDT, YYEEEE. CDR3 size: 13 residues. CDR3 protein: CASSLEVGTEAFF. CDR3 in DNA: TGTGCCAGCAGCTTGGAAGTCGGCACTGAAGCTTTCTTT.

V gene TRBV14 combines with J gene TRBJ2-5; D uncertain. This CDR3 is built from 11 residues. Germline V CDR1 and CDR2: SGHDN, FVKESK. The germline V and J ends were trimmed by 4 bases and 4 bases, with 4 bases remaining between them. For the CDR3, the DNA is TGTGCCAGCAGCCGAGGAGAGACCCAGTACTTC. Translation gives CASSRGETQYF.

The V gene is TRBV2, the J gene TRBJ1-2; TRBD1 matches 9 bases. CDR1 is SNHLY, CDR2 FYNNEI, per germline. There are 13 residues in the CDR3. J was trimmed by 7 bases and V by 7 bases; bases with no gene match: 7. The DNA of the CDR3 is TGTGCCAGCAAGATACAGGGGGCGGGTGGCTACACCTTC. Encoded protein: CASKIQGAGGYTF.

The chain recombines TRBV19 with TRBJ1-6; TRBD1 is a possible D gene (6 bases). Trimming took 2 bases from V and 13 from J, leaving 30 bases between them. This CDR3 contains 19 residues. The germline gives CDR1 LNHDA, CDR2 SQIVND (reference sequence). CDR3: CASSIKHPLGGQTDRPLHF. The CDR3, as DNA: TGTGCCAGTAGTATAAAACATCCCCTCGGAGGACAGACCGACAGGCCCCTCCACTTT.

The rearrangement uses TRBV6-1 and TRBJ1-1; no clear D gene. The germline CDR1 and CDR2 sequences are MNHNS and SASEGT. The CDR3 sequence is 11 residues long. The V gene lost 3 bases and the J gene lost 10 bases, with 9 bases spanning the gap. The CDR3 loop reads CASSERNTAFF. CDR3 DNA: TGTGCCAGCAGTGAGAGGAATACAGCTTTCTTT.

V gene TRBV7-9 combines with J gene TRBJ2-7; 8 nucleotides match TRBD1. Germline V gene lookup returns CDR1 SEHNR and CDR2 FQNEAQ (reference sequence). V trimming: 4 bases; J trimming: 1 base; junction bases outside the gene matches: 6. The CDR3 has 15 residues. The CDR3 loop reads CASSSYRTGSYEQYF. The CDR3 DNA is TGTGCCAGCAGCTCGTACCGGACAGGGTCCTACGAGCAGTACTTC.

The chain employs TRBV6-1 and TRBJ1-5; 9 bases match TRBD1. Trimming at V came to 8 bases and at J to 7 bases, leaving 9 bases not matched to a gene. Germline V gene sequence: CDR1 MNHNS, CDR2 SASEGT. The CDR3 length is 14 residues. Here the CDR3 DNA reads TGTGCCAGCGACCCGGGACAGGGTGTCCAGCCCCAGCATTTT. This encodes CASDPGQGVQPQHF.

This sequence joins TRBV6-5 and TRBJ2-7; no clear D gene. Trimming left V 6 bases short and J 1 base short, with 10 bases between. The CDR3 covers 13 residues. CDR1 and CDR2 (germline): MNHEY, SVGAGI. CDR3 protein: CASSPKASYEQYF. The CDR3 DNA sequence: TGTGCCAGCAGCCCTAAAGCGTCCTACGAGCAGTACTTC.

The V gene is TRBV5-1, the J gene TRBJ2-7, with TRBD2 matching over 9 bases. CDR3 size: 20 residues. Germline V CDR1 and CDR2: SGHRS, YFSETQ. J gave up 9 bases and V 4 bases, and 29 bases lay outside the gene matches. The CDR3, as DNA: TGCGCCAGCAGCCCGGAAGCACGACAGGGCATTATAGCGGGGGCTACGTCGCAGTACTTC. Its translation is CASSPEARQGIIAGATSQYF.

The chain joins TRBV27 to TRBJ1-1; a weak D match, TRBD1 (6 bases). CDR1 MNHEY and CDR2 SMNVEV come from the germline V gene (reference sequence). The V end was cut by 6 bases, the J end by 4 bases, with 15 bases between. The CDR3 is made up of 14 amino acids. As DNA, the CDR3 is TGTGCCAGCAGACCGGTCTTAGGGGGCACTGAAGCTTTCTTT. Amino acids: CASRPVLGGTEAFF.

This chain joins TRBV5-1 and TRBJ1-2; a weak D match, TRBD1 (6 bases). The CDR3 totals 16 residues. Germline lookup yields CDR1 SGHRS and CDR2 YFSETQ. V was clipped by 0 bases and J by 5 bases, with 17 bases between them. Here the CDR3 reads CASSLEAGDRLYGYTF. CDR3 DNA sequence: TGCGCCAGCAGCTTGGAGGCTGGCGACAGGCTATATGGCTACACCTTC.

The chain carries TRBV21-1 and TRBJ2-5; the table names TRBD1, a call not compared with the DNA. TRBV21-1 is recorded as a pseudogene. This CDR3 spans 15 amino acids. The CDR3 is CASSKAAGGKETQYF. Written as DNA, the CDR3 is TGTGCCAGCAGCAAAGCGGCAGGGGGAAAGGAGACCCAGTACTTC.

Only one count was recorded for this clone. The chain links TRBV7-9 to TRBJ2-5, with D hard to call. This CDR3 has 12 amino acids. Trimming took 3 bases from V and 5 from J, leaving 7 bases between them. Germline V gene lookup returns CDR1 SEHNR and CDR2 FQNEAQ (reference sequence). The CDR3 loop reads CASSFWRETQYF. For the CDR3, the DNA is TGTGCCAGCAGCTTCTGGCGGGAGACCCAGTACTTC.

The count of this clone is one. The rearrangement joins TRBV6-5 to TRBJ2-1; D possibly corresponds to TRBD2 (5 bases). Germline values: CDR1 MNHEY, CDR2 SVGAGI. V lost 2 bases and J lost 7, with 18 bases in between. This CDR3 spans 16 amino acids. CDR3 amino acids: CASSYGGNPTENEQFF. CDR3 coding DNA: TGTGCCAGCAGTTACGGAGGTAACCCCACCGAGAATGAGCAGTTCTTC.

This clone has a handful of counts. The V call is TRBV10-3, the J call TRBJ2-5; TRBD2 matches 13 bases. Germline-derived CDR1 and CDR2 are ENHRY and SYGVKD. Trimming removed 4 bases from V and 3 bases from J; junction bases left unmatched: 2. CDR3 size: 15 residues. Written as DNA, the CDR3 is TGTGCCATCAGTGCCGGGACTAGCGGGAAAGAGACCCAGTACTTC. The encoded protein is CAISAGTSGKETQYF.

V is TRBV2 and J is TRBJ1-5; TRBD1 matches at 8 bases. The CDR3 extends over 18 amino acids. J was trimmed by 0 bases and V by 6 bases; bases with no gene match: 13. Germline V gives CDR1 SNHLY, CDR2 FYNNEI. This chain's CDR3 is CASSQRTGTTLSNQPQHF. CDR3 nucleotide sequence: TGTGCCAGCAGCCAGAGGACAGGGACTACTCTTAGCAATCAGCCCCAGCATTTT.

This clone was seen just once. The chain couples TRBV5-1 to TRBJ2-2; 8 nucleotides agree with TRBD2. The CDR3 spans 16 residues. Germline CDR1 and CDR2: SGHRS and YFSETQ. J gave up 7 bases and V 0 bases, and 8 bases lay outside the gene matches. CDR3 nucleotides: TGCGCCAGCAGCTTGGGAAGCGGGGGTCTGGTCGGGGAGCTGTTTTTT. Its translation: CASSLGSGGLVGELFF.

The rearrangement links TRBV5-1 to TRBJ1-1; 7 bases fit TRBD1. J was trimmed by 8 bases and V by 4 bases; bases with no gene match: 5. This CDR3 has 12 residues. From germline, CDR1 is SGHRS and CDR2 YFSETQ. CDR3 sequence reads: CASSQGQSEAFF. In DNA form, the CDR3 reads TGCGCCAGCAGCCAGGGACAGTCGGAAGCTTTCTTT. Filled out from reference TRBV5-1 and TRBJ1-1, the complete variable domain reads KAGVTQTPRYLIKTRGQQVTLSCSPISGHRSVSWYQQTPGQGLQFLFEYFSETQRNKGNFPGRFSGRQFSNSRSEMNVSTLELGDSALYLCASSQGQSEAFFGQGTRLTVV.

The gene calls are TRBV5-6 and TRBJ2-3, with TRBD2 matching over 9 bases. The V gene's germline CDR1 is SGHDT and CDR2 YYEEEE. With V trimmed by 0 bases and J by 1 base, 12 bases remained unmatched. There are 19 residues in the CDR3. In DNA form, the CDR3 reads TGTGCCAGCAGCTTGGTTACGCTAGCGGGGCTTCAGGGCACAGATACGCAGTATTTT. This translates into CASSLVTLAGLQGTDTQYF. The complete variable domain, with remaining parts taken from reference TRBV5-6 and TRBJ2-3, reads DAGVTQSPTHLIKTRGQQVTLRCSPKSGHDTVSWYQQALGQGPQFIFQYYEEEERQRGNFPDRFSGHQFPNYSSELNVNALLLGDSALYLCASSLVTLAGLQGTDTQYFGPGTRLTVL.

This chain uses TRBV6-1 with TRBJ2-5; no definite D call. Germline V gives CDR1 MNHNS, CDR2 SASEGT. V was clipped by 4 bases and J by 2 bases, with 5 bases between them. The CDR3 spans 12 residues. In DNA form, the CDR3 reads TGTGCCAGCAGTGTTATACAAGAGACCCAGTACTTC. The encoded protein is CASSVIQETQYF.

The chain joins TRBV6-6 to TRBJ2-7; 7 bases fit TRBD2. This CDR3 has 16 residues. Germline V lookup: CDR1 MNHNY, CDR2 SVGAGI (reference sequence). V was pared by 0 bases and J by 6 bases, with 11 bases of the junction left unmatched. CDR3 loop: CASSYSIRGGPGEQYF. CDR3 bases: TGTGCCAGCAGTTACTCGATCCGGGGAGGGCCCGGCGAGCAGTACTTC.